This T cell receptor beta chain was identified during a study of cytomegalovirus exposure and HLA in healthy donors. Germline values: CDR1 SGHNT, CDR2 YYREEE (reference sequence). This CDR3 is 15 amino acids long. The J segment lost 4 bases and the V segment lost 4 bases, leaving 6 bases of the junction unmatched. The PCR used 60 Vbeta and 13 Jbeta primers. The assay was immunoSEQ multiplex PCR, and TCRdb's table has in-frame clones only and misses some. The profile shows 100,000 to 150,000 clones, around 77% of them singletons. Sequenced material: PBMCs. The receptor was derived from a woman aged 50 to 60 in good health and CMV-seronegative. The chain is built from TRBV5-4 and TRBJ1-2; TRBD1 matches 11 bases. As DNA, the CDR3 is TGTGCCAGCAGCGTGTCCGGGACAGGGGGCTATGGCTACACCTTC. It yields the protein CASSVSGTGGYGYTF.